This entry lists 8 T cell receptor beta chains sequenced from one sample in a study of neurological immune-mediated disorders. One entry per CDR3 protein results from TCRdb running MiXCR on the 5' RACE reads. The sample consists of about 59,000 distinct CDR3 sequences, roughly 12% of them appearing once. Sequencing was done on a sample of PBMCs. The origin of the receptors is a woman aged 55 to 70 with HTLV-1-associated myelopathy (HAM/TSP).

This clonotype was recorded at least ten times. The V call is TRBV3-1, the J call TRBJ2-1; the match to TRBD2 covers 7 bases. The CDR3 extends over 16 amino acids. CDR1 LGHDT and CDR2 YNNKEL come from the germline V gene (reference sequence). V lost 1 base and J lost 5; bases outside the gene matches: 8. The CDR3 DNA follows: TGTGCCAGCAGCCAAGTAAGGGCGGGAGCTGACAATGAGCAGTTCTTC. Its protein product is CASSQVRAGADNEQFF.

This clonotype was picked up many times. V and J are TRBV5-8 and TRBJ1-2; D possibly corresponds to TRBD1 (6 bases). V was clipped by 4 bases and J by 2 bases, with 12 bases between them. From germline, CDR1 is SGHTS and CDR2 YDEGEE. This CDR3 is built from 14 residues. The CDR3 region has the DNA TGTGCCAGCAGCGACCCAGACAGGAACTATGGCTACACCTTC. Amino acids: CASSDPDRNYGYTF.

This clonotype was seen ten or more times. V gene TRBV5-1 combines with J gene TRBJ1-2; 7 bases align to TRBD1. The V gene end was trimmed by 4 bases and the J gene end by 6 bases; junction bases not matched to a gene: 9. CDR1 and CDR2 from the germline V gene are SGHRS and YFSETQ. The CDR3 is 14 residues long. In nucleotides, the CDR3 is TGCGCCAGCAGCCCGGGAAGGGGGCGGGATGGCTACACCTTC. This sequence encodes CASSPGRGRDGYTF.

The table lists this clonotype with many counts. The gene calls are TRBV5-1 and TRBJ1-5; a weak D match, TRBD1 (5 bases). Per germline, CDR1 SGHRS and CDR2 YFSETQ. The ends were cut back, 4 bases at V and 3 bases at J, with 14 bases in the middle. The CDR3 consists of 15 residues. The CDR3 DNA sequence: TGCGCCAGCAGCCGCGACGGGGCGAACAATCAGCCCCAGCATTTT. This translates into CASSRDGANNQPQHF. Supplemented by reference TRBV5-1 and TRBJ1-5, the full variable domain reads KAGVTQTPRYLIKTRGQQVTLSCSPISGHRSVSWYQQTPGQGLQFLFEYFSETQRNKGNFPGRFSGRQFSNSRSEMNVSTLELGDSALYLCASSRDGANNQPQHFGDGTRLSIL.

This clonotype showed up many times. V is TRBV7-9 and J is TRBJ2-7, with D possibly being TRBD1 (6 bases). CDR1 is SEHNR and CDR2 is FQNEAQ in the germline V gene (reference sequence). V gave up 6 bases and J gave up 5 bases, with 20 bases separating them. CDR3 length: 15 amino acids. CDR3 sequence reads: CASRSTGTPRDEQYF. CDR3 nucleotides: TGTGCCAGCAGATCTACAGGGACGCCGCGGGACGAGCAGTACTTC.

This clonotype was counted ten times or more. This chain uses TRBV20-1 with TRBJ1-1, with D unresolved. CDR1 and CDR2 (germline): DFQATT, SNEGSKA (reference sequence). The ends were cut back, 4 bases at V and 1 base at J, with 7 bases in the middle. The CDR3 loop spans 12 amino acids. CDR3 region: CSANGPNTEAFF. CDR3 bases: TGCAGTGCTAACGGGCCGAACACTGAAGCTTTCTTT.

This clonotype was found many times. The chain employs TRBV7-2 and TRBJ2-1; 12 positions agree with TRBD2. Unmatched junction bases numbered 10, after V lost 7 bases and J lost 3 bases. The germline V gene has CDR1 SGHTA and CDR2 FQGNSA. CDR3 length: 17 amino acids. The CDR3 nucleotides read TGTGCCAGCATCTCCCCGAGACTAGCGGGAGTCTACAATGAGCAGTTCTTC. Amino acid sequence: CASISPRLAGVYNEQFF.

The sample holds one count of this clonotype. The CDR3 sequence: CASSLSSGGNYEQYF. The CDR3 DNA reads TGTGCCAGCAGTTTATCTTCGGGGGGAAACTACGAGCAGTACTTC. This chain links TRBV27 with TRBJ2-7; 7 bases fit TRBD2. The J segment lost 3 bases and the V segment lost 0 bases, leaving 5 bases of the junction unmatched. In germline, CDR1 is MNHEY, CDR2 SMNVEV (reference sequence). The CDR3 runs 15 residues.